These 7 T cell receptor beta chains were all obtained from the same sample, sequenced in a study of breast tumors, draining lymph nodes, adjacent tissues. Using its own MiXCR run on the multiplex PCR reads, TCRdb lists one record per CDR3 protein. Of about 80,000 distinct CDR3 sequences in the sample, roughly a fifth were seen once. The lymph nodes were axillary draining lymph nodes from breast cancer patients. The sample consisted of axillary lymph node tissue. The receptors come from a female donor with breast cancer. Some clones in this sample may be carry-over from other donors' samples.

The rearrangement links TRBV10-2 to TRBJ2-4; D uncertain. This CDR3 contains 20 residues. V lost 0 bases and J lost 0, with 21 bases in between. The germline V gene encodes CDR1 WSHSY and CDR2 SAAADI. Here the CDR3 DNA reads TGCGCCAGCAGTGAGTCGAGCTCCTGGTATCGAAAAGTAGCCAAAAACATTCAGTACTTC. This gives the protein CASSESSSWYRKVAKNIQYF.

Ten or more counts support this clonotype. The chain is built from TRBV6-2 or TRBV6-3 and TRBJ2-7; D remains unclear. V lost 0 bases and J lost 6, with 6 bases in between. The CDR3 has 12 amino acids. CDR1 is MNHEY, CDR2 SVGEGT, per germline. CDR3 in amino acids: CASSYSISEQYF. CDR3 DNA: TGTGCCAGCAGTTACTCGATTTCCGAGCAGTACTTC.

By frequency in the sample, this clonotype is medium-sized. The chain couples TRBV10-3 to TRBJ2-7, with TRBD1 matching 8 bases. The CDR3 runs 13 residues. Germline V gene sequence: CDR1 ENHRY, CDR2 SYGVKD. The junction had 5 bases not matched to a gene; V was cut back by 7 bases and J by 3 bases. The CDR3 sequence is CAITIGQGYEQYF. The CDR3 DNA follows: TGTGCCATCACCATCGGACAGGGCTACGAGCAGTACTTC.

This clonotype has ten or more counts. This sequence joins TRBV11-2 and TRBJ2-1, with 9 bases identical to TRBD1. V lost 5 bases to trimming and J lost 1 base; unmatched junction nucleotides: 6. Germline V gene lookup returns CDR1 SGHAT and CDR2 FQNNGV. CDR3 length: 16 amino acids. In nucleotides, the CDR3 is TGTGCCAGCAGCATTAACAGGGGGCTTTCCTACAATGAGCAGTTCTTC. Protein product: CASSINRGLSYNEQFF.

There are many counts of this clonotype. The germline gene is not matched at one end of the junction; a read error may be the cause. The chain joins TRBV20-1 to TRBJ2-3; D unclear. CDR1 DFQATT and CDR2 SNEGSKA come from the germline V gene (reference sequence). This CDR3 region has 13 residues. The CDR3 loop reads CSAWVGSKDTQYF. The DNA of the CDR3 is TGCAGTGCTTGGGTCGGAAGCAAAGATACGCAGTATTTT.

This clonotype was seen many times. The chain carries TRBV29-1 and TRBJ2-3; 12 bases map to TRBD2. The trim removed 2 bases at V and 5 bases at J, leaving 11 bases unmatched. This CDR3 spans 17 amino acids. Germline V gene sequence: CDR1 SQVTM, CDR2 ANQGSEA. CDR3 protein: CSVENPSGRARLDTQYF. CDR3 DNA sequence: TGCAGCGTTGAAAATCCTAGCGGGAGGGCAAGGCTAGATACGCAGTATTTT.

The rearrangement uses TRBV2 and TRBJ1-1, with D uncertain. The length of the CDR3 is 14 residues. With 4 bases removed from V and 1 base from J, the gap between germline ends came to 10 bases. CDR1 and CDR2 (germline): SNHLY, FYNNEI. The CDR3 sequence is CASSGLAGNTEAFF. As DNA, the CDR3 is TGTGCCAGCAGTGGGTTGGCGGGGAACACTGAAGCTTTCTTT.